This TCR beta chain came from a study of T cells after yellow fever vaccination. Study-level background: Low-cell-number fractions underwent preparation using SMART-Seq v4 Ultra Low Input. Findings and caveats of the study: FACS-sorted repertoires could harbor abundant contaminating bulk-population clonotypes. The booster response re-showed most primary clones: 96% CD4, around 90% CD8.

This clonotype came up many times. No antigen is known for it. This CDR3 has 14 residues. Germline CDR1 is MNHEY and CDR2 is SVGEGT. Trimming took 8 bases from V and 0 from J; bases not matched to a gene: 7. By 5'RACE template switching, TCR cDNA was produced, with a universal primer site and UMIs added in the process. TCRdb re-called the 5' RACE reads with MiXCR, one entry per CDR3 protein. The table shows hundreds of thousands of distinct CDR3 sequences, with about 12% occurring only once. The chain has TRBV6-2 or TRBV6-3 and TRBJ2-7; 7 bases are shared with TRBD1. The sequence came from a man aged 25 to 45 who received the YFV17D yellow fever vaccine. The material sequenced was PBMCs, taken on the day of the yellow fever booster vaccination. CDR3 sequence reads: CASSSRQGSYEQYF. The CDR3 DNA sequence: TGTGCCAGCTCCTCCCGACAGGGCTCCTACGAGCAGTACTTC.